Below, 9 T cell receptor beta chains from the same sample are listed, as sequenced in a study of T cells after posttransplantation cyclophosphamide. A marrow graft followed busulfan-fludarabine conditioning, with cyclophosphamide on days +3 and +4. Some clones are missing from TCRdb's copy, which holds only in-frame ones; the method was immunoSEQ multiplex PCR. The sample includes under 8,500 clones, roughly 77% seen only once; the top ten take under 25%. Sequencing was performed on PBMCs, taken almost 1,500 days after allogeneic stem cell transplant with posttransplant cyclophosphamide. The receptors were gathered from a male patient aged 30 to 39 who received an allogeneic stem cell transplant from a related donor, was CMV-positive, and had acute GVHD only. Some T cells may have originated in the graft donor.

The J gene is TRBJ2-5, the V gene TRBV5-8, with D perhaps matching TRBD2 (5 bases). The germline V gene has CDR1 SGHTS and CDR2 YDEGEE. This CDR3 contains 15 residues. Trimming took off 0 bases at V and 2 bases at J, with 11 bases between the two ends. CDR3 residues: CASSLGAREQETQYF. The DNA of the CDR3 is TGTGCCAGCAGCTTGGGGGCAAGGGAGCAAGAGACCCAGTACTTC.

This sequence joins TRBV28 and TRBJ1-2; a possible D gene is TRBD1 (6 bases). V was clipped by 4 bases and J by 7 bases, with 13 bases between them. This CDR3 spans 13 amino acids. Germline V gene data show CDR1 as MDHEN and CDR2 as SYDVKM. CDR3 coding DNA: TGTGCCAGCAGTTCCGCATTGGACAGTGGCTACACCTTC. Its protein product is CASSSALDSGYTF.

The V gene is TRBV18, the J gene TRBJ1-1; D not resolved. The CDR3 contains 13 residues. Germline V gene data show CDR1 as KGHSH and CDR2 as LQKENI. Trimming removed 5 bases from V and 0 bases from J, with 7 bases in between. The CDR3 bases are TGTGCCAGCTCAGGGGAGATGAACACTGAAGCTTTCTTT. As protein: CASSGEMNTEAFF.

This chain uses TRBV7-6 with TRBJ2-5; no clear D gene. The CDR3 sequence is 11 residues long. V was trimmed by 5 bases and J by 4 bases, leaving 5 bases between them. Germline lookup yields CDR1 SGHVS and CDR2 FNYEAQ. CDR3 sequence reads: CASSPGETQYF. The DNA for the CDR3 is TGTGCCAGCAGCCCAGGAGAGACCCAGTACTTC.

The chain recombines TRBV18 with TRBJ1-1; a weak D match, TRBD1 (5 bases). The germline V and J ends were trimmed by 2 bases and 4 bases, with 14 bases remaining between them. Germline V gene lookup returns CDR1 KGHSH and CDR2 LQKENI. This CDR3 spans 15 amino acids. CDR3 sequence: CASSPRPGGGTEAFF. As DNA, the CDR3 is TGTGCCAGCTCACCAAGGCCGGGGGGAGGCACTGAAGCTTTCTTT.

The chain links TRBV11-3 to TRBJ2-7; D gene unclear. Germline lookup yields CDR1 SGHNT and CDR2 YENEEA. V lost 2 bases to trimming and J lost 0 bases, with 8 bases between them. CDR3 size: 14 residues. This CDR3 is CASSLQRSSYEQYF. CDR3 DNA sequence: TGTGCCAGCAGCTTACAGAGGAGCTCCTACGAGCAGTACTTC.

The chain links TRBV4-3 to TRBJ2-1; TRBD2 matches 12 bases. The CDR3 spans 21 residues. Germline V lookup: CDR1 LGHNA, CDR2 YSLEER. The ends lost 0 bases at V and 0 bases at J; junction bases unmatched: 12. DNA for the CDR3: TGCGCCAGCAGCCAAGATCTTTCGACTAGCGGGGGCTTGAGCTCCTACAATGAGCAGTTCTTC. Its protein product is CASSQDLSTSGGLSSYNEQFF.

The V gene is TRBV30, the J gene TRBJ1-4; 10 bases are shared with TRBD1. Per the germline V gene, CDR1 is GTSNPN and CDR2 is SVGIG (reference sequence). This CDR3 contains 15 residues. J was trimmed by 8 bases and V by 5 bases; bases with no gene match: 11. CDR3 DNA: TGTGCCTGGGGTACGGACAGGGGGGGGCAGGAAAAACTGTTTTTT. Translation gives CAWGTDRGGQEKLFF.

The chain has TRBV11-3 and TRBJ2-1, with 11 bases that match TRBD1. Germline V gives CDR1 SGHNT, CDR2 YENEEA. V was pared by 5 bases and J by 8 bases, with 5 bases of the junction left unmatched. CDR3 length: 14 residues. The CDR3, as DNA: TGTGCCAGCAGCCCGGGACAGGGGGGCTATGAGCAGTTCTTC. This codes for CASSPGQGGYEQFF. Supplemented by reference TRBV11-3 and TRBJ2-1, the full variable domain reads EAGVVQSPRYKIIEKKQPVAFWCNPISGHNTLYWYLQNLGQGPELLIRYENEEAVDDSQLPKDRFSAERLKGVDSTLKIQPAELGDSAVYLCASSPGQGGYEQFFGPGTRLTVL.